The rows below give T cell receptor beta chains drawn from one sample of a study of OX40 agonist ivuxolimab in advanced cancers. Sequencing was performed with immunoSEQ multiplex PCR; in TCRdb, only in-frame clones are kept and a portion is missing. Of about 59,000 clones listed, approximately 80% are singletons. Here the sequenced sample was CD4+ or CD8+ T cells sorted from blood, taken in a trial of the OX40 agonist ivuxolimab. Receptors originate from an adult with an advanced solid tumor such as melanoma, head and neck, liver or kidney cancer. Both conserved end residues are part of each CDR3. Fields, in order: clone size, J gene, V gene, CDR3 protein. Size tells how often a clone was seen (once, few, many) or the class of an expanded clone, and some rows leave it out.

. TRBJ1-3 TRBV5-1 CASSLEGGSGNTIYF
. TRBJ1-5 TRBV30 CAWSVTGNQPQHF
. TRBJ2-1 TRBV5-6 CASLDYNEQFF
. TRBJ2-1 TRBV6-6 CASSPRDEQFF
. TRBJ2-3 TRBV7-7 CASSLGGTSRHTQYF
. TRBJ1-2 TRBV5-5 CASSFWQGNNYGYTF
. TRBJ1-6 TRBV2 CASSVEQGRDSPLHF
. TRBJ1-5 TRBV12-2 CASRSIPQEFSNQPQHF
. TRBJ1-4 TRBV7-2 CASSFRTGFNEKLFF
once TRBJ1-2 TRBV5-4 CASTRTSASGGYTF
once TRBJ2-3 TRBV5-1 CASSLGDTTDTQYF
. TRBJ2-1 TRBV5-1 CASSLQGVAYNEQFF
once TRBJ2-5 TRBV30 CAWSVGVQETQYF
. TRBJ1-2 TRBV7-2 CASSLESRGQVGYTF
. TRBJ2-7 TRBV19 CASRVMGQGGYEQYF
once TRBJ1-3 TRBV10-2 CASSHGGRGNTIYF
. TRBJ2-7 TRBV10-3 CAIAQGARDEQYF
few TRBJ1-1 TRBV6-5 CASSRGYIREAFF
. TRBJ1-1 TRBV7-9 CASALGGTEAFF
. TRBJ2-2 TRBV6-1 CASSGTGVPGELFF
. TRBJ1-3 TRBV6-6 CASSALSGNTIYF
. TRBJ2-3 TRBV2 CASIERTNTDTQYF
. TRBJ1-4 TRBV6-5 CASSFTPGEKLFF
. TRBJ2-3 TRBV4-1 CASSQTTSGGAVDTQYF
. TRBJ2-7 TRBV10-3 CAISERQGAVMSYEQYF
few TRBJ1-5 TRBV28 CASRTLGLVVPQHF
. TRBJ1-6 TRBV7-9 CASSLALRKNSPLHF
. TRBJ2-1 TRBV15 CATSVGSGYNEQFF
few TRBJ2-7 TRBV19 CASSIVRGSSYEQYF
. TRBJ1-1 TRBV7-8 CASSYDNFGAFF
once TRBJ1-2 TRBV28 CASRQGTDYGYTF
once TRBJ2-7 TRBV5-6 CASSSLAGVWYEQYF
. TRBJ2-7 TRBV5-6 CASSFYGYEQYF
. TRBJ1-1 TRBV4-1 CASSQVPGQGIQAFF
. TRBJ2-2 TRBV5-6 CASSFLLSSGRRAAGELFF
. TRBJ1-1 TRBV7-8 CASSFKPGVAEAFF
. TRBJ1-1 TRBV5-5 CASSFRDRLGAFF
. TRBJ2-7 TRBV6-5 CASSYSNWPGAREQYF
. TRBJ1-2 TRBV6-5 CASSDRSHNARGYTF
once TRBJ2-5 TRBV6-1 CASSQETARETQYF